These T cell receptor beta chains were read from a single sample in a study of T cell repertoires in cytomegalovirus infection. TCRdb redid the calling of the reads with MiXCR, one entry per CDR3 protein. The data show around 740,000 distinct CDR3 sequences, about 40% seen once. The sample was PBMCs. These receptors were taken from a human donor in good health (CMV status not recorded). Some clones in this sample may be carry-over from other donors' samples. Each CDR3 is given with its conserved first and last residue. A D gene is named only where the DNA matches it firmly. A clone size is listed for some rows: how often the clone was seen (once, few, many), or a class if it is expanded.

>few|TRBV11-2|NA|TRBJ1-5
CASSLEGNRNQPQHF
TGTGCCAGCAGCTTAGAGGGAAACCGGAATCAGCCCCAGCATTTT
>NA|TRBV12-3/TRBV12-4|TRBD2|TRBJ2-1
CASSPQGLAVGNEQFF
TGTGCCAGCAGCCCACAGGGACTAGCGGTGGGCAATGAGCAGTTCTTC
>NA|TRBV5-1|NA|TRBJ2-3
CASSLDTLSTDTQYF
TGCGCCAGCAGCTTGGACACCCTAAGCACAGATACGCAGTATTTT
>few|TRBV20-1|NA|TRBJ2-7
CSVPTGSTYEQYF
TGCAGTGTCCCGACAGGTAGTACTTACGAGCAGTACTTC
>few|TRBV7-9|TRBD1|TRBJ1-2
CASSLPRGSGGYTF
TGTGCCAGCAGCTTACCCAGGGGGAGTGGTGGCTACACCTTC
>NA|TRBV6-2/TRBV6-3|NA|TRBJ2-2
CASSYFRGNTGELFF
TGTGCCAGCAGTTACTTTAGGGGGAACACCGGGGAGCTGTTTTTT
>NA|TRBV19|NA|TRBJ1-5
CASIMSGGLNQPQHF
TGTGCCAGTATTATGTCCGGGGGCCTCAATCAGCCCCAGCATTTT
>NA|TRBV28|NA|TRBJ2-7
CASSLVAVGSYEQYF
TGTGCCAGCAGTTTGGTTGCGGTCGGCTCCTACGAGCAGTACTTC
>NA|TRBV4-1|NA|TRBJ2-5
CASSQPLGGAGETQYF
TGCGCCAGCAGCCAACCCTTGGGGGGAGCTGGGGAGACCCAGTACTTC
>NA|TRBV12-3/TRBV12-4|NA|TRBJ2-7
CASSLDKREYEQYF
TGTGCCAGCAGTTTAGATAAGAGAGAGTACGAGCAGTACTTC